Presented here are 8 T cell receptor beta chains from one specimen sequenced in a study of human thymus T cells. Produced via immunoSEQ multiplex PCR; TCRdb's table is partial and in-frame only. The sample includes approximately 70,000 clones, about 95% seen only once; the top ten take 0.03% to 0.035%. Resected material from corrective heart surgery provided the thymus tissue analysed. Sequencing was performed on thymus tissue. Receptors originate from a girl less than two years old with a congenital heart defect but otherwise immunologically healthy.

The chain combines TRBV18 with TRBJ1-2; D is undetermined. The CDR3 runs to 14 residues. Trimming took off 2 bases at V and 7 bases at J, with 14 bases between the two ends. The V gene's germline CDR1 is KGHSH and CDR2 LQKENI. This CDR3 reads CASSPGSSPSGYTF. CDR3 bases: TGTGCCAGCTCACCAGGATCATCCCCGTCTGGCTACACCTTC.

The rearrangement links TRBV29-1 to TRBJ2-2; TRBD1 aligns across 9 bases. Trimming took 7 bases from V and 3 from J; bases not matched to a gene: 6. The CDR3 sequence is 14 residues long. The germline CDR1 and CDR2 sequences are SQVTM and ANQGSEA. The chain's CDR3 is CSGGTGKDTGELFF. CDR3 DNA sequence: TGCAGCGGCGGGACAGGGAAGGACACCGGGGAGCTGTTTTTT.

The chain uses TRBV2 and TRBJ2-1; no reliable D call. The CDR3 is 17 amino acids. V lost 2 bases to trimming and J lost 0 bases, with 14 bases between them. Germline CDR1 is SNHLY and CDR2 is FYNNEI. The DNA for the CDR3 is TGTGCCAGCAGTGAAAATCAAGCCGATAGCTCCTACAATGAGCAGTTCTTC. Amino acids: CASSENQADSSYNEQFF.

The rearrangement uses TRBV5-6 and TRBJ2-5; D is ambiguous. The CDR3 is 16 amino acids. The V end lost 6 bases, the J end lost 1 base, and 19 bases lay between the germline ends. Germline V gene lookup returns CDR1 SGHDT and CDR2 YYEEEE. The CDR3 region is CASTPLGNPPQETQYF. CDR3 sequence (DNA): TGTGCCAGCACCCCCTTGGGGAATCCTCCCCAAGAGACCCAGTACTTC.

This chain joins TRBV27 and TRBJ2-7; 10 nucleotides match TRBD2. Losses at the gene ends were 4 bases for V and 5 bases for J; bases not matched to a gene: 8. Germline CDR1 is MNHEY and CDR2 is SMNVEV (reference sequence). The CDR3 is made up of 15 amino acids. The CDR3 DNA is TGTGCCAGCAGTTGGGGGTCTAGCGGGAGCCACGAGCAGTACTTC. Amino acids: CASSWGSSGSHEQYF.

V gene TRBV5-8 combines with J gene TRBJ2-5; TRBD2 aligns across 12 bases. The germline V gene has CDR1 SGHTS and CDR2 YDEGEE. This CDR3 contains 18 residues. V trimming: 1 base; J trimming: 0 bases; junction bases outside the gene matches: 7. In DNA form, the CDR3 reads TGTGCCAGCAGCTTGTACCTAGCGGGAGGGCAGGACCAAGAGACCCAGTACTTC. Translated, it gives CASSLYLAGGQDQETQYF.

V gene TRBV14 combines with J gene TRBJ2-3, with 7 bases aligning to TRBD1. CDR3 length equals 18 residues. Germline V gene sequence: CDR1 SGHDN, CDR2 FVKESK. Losses at the gene ends were 5 bases for V and 0 bases for J; bases not matched to a gene: 14. The CDR3 here is CASSWTGLRGSSTDTQYF. In nucleotides, the CDR3 is TGTGCCAGCAGCTGGACAGGATTAAGAGGCTCTAGCACAGATACGCAGTATTTT.

This chain joins TRBV14 and TRBJ2-1; D gene uncertain. The CDR3 runs 15 residues. Germline CDR1 reads SGHDN; CDR2 reads FVKESK. Trimming left V 0 bases short and J 5 bases short, with 11 bases between. Here the CDR3 reads CASSQDNSYHNEQFF. Written as DNA, the CDR3 is TGTGCCAGCAGCCAAGATAACAGTTATCACAATGAGCAGTTCTTC.